This passage covers 24 T cell receptor beta chains from one sample sequenced in a study of blood T cell repertoires in COVID-19. The method was immunoSEQ multiplex PCR; TCRdb's version includes in-frame clones alone and lacks a portion of them. The sample lists a few hundred thousand clones, 75% to 85% seen once, with 9.5% to 10% in the top ten. Sequencing used peripheral blood. These receptor sequences come from a man aged 50 to 60 with active or convalescent COVID-19.

With respect to this clone: Germline is not matched at one junction end, which may reflect a read error. V is TRBV7-2 and J is TRBJ2-7, with 9 nucleotides matching TRBD2. Per the germline V gene, CDR1 is SGHTA and CDR2 is FQGNSA. The CDR3 contains 16 residues. CDR3 amino acids: CASSVAYSGRTYEQYF. The CDR3 DNA reads TGTGCCAGCAGCGTAGCCTATAGCGGGAGAACGTACGAGCAGTACTTC.

The genes are TRBV19 and TRBJ1-1, with D possibly matching TRBD1 (5 bases). CDR1 LNHDA and CDR2 SQIVND come from the germline V gene (reference sequence). The CDR3 covers 11 residues. Trimming pared 5 bases from V and 12 bases from J, leaving 13 bases between. CDR3 sequence (DNA): TGTGCCAGTAGTGCCGGGGGTTCAACTTTCTTT. Amino acid sequence: CASSAGGSTFF.

The gene calls are TRBV10-2 and TRBJ1-4, with a possible D match to TRBD1 (5 bases). V was shortened by 0 bases and J by 8 bases, with 13 bases between the two germline ends. The CDR3 extends over 15 amino acids. Germline values: CDR1 WSHSY, CDR2 SAAADI. This CDR3 is CASSESRGGIEKLFF. In DNA, the CDR3 is TGCGCCAGCAGTGAGTCGCGGGGGGGGATCGAAAAACTGTTTTTT.

V gene TRBV11-1 combines with J gene TRBJ2-2; 8 bases map to TRBD2. The CDR3 totals 14 residues. The V gene's germline CDR1 is SGHAT and CDR2 FQDESV (reference sequence). Losses at the gene ends were 8 bases for V and 5 bases for J; bases not matched to a gene: 7. CDR3 residues: CASSLSSGTGELFF. The CDR3 coding sequence is TGTGCCAGCTCTTTGTCTAGCGGGACCGGGGAGCTGTTTTTT. The full variable domain, completed using reference TRBV11-1 and TRBJ2-2, is EAEVAQSPRYKITEKSQAVAFWCDPISGHATLYWYRQILGQGPELLVQFQDESVVDDSQLPKDRFSAERLKGVDSTLKIQPAELGDSAMYLCASSLSSGTGELFFGEGSRLTVL.

CDR3 residues: CASSQARLARSNEQFF. CDR3 sequence (DNA): TGCGCCAGCAGCCAAGCAAGACTAGCGCGAAGCAATGAGCAGTTCTTC. The V gene is TRBV4-1, the J gene TRBJ2-1, with 8 bases lining up with TRBD2. The germline V gene encodes CDR1 MGHRA and CDR2 YSYEKL. There are 16 residues in the CDR3. Unmatched junction bases numbered 8, after V lost 1 base and J lost 6 bases.

The rearrangement joins TRBV5-6 to TRBJ2-3; 11 positions match TRBD1. The CDR3 is 15 residues long. Unmatched junction bases numbered 6, after V lost 3 bases and J lost 6 bases. Germline CDR1 SGHDT, CDR2 YYEEEE. The CDR3 region is CASSYGQGAADTQYF. DNA of the CDR3: TGTGCCAGCAGCTACGGACAGGGGGCGGCGGATACGCAGTATTTT.

There are a few counts of this clone. The V call is TRBV4-1, the J call TRBJ1-5; D gene unclear. V shed 0 bases and J shed 0 bases, with 6 bases lying between them. Germline values: CDR1 MGHRA, CDR2 YSYEKL. This CDR3 region has 15 residues. CDR3 loop: CASSQDVSSNQPQHF. Written as DNA, the CDR3 is TGCGCCAGCAGCCAAGACGTCAGTAGCAATCAGCCCCAGCATTTT.

The chain employs TRBV28 and TRBJ1-2; no definite D call. Germline-derived CDR1 and CDR2 are MDHEN and SYDVKM. V was shortened by 3 bases and J by 8 bases, with 19 bases between the two germline ends. CDR3 size: 15 residues. CDR3: CASSFLSHRTAGYTF. CDR3 nucleotides: TGTGCCAGCAGTTTTTTAAGTCACAGAACGGCAGGCTACACCTTC.

This clone was counted only a few times. This chain joins TRBV2 and TRBJ1-1, with D perhaps TRBD1 (6 bases). Germline V gene lookup returns CDR1 SNHLY and CDR2 FYNNEI. CDR3 size: 15 residues. V was clipped by 1 base and J by 7 bases, with 16 bases between them. This CDR3 reads CASSEVLQGPNEAFF. CDR3 DNA sequence: TGTGCCAGCAGTGAAGTCCTTCAGGGGCCGAATGAAGCTTTCTTT.

The genes are TRBV4-1 and TRBJ1-5; D is ambiguous. The CDR3 is 15 residues long. V lost 0 bases, J lost 0 bases, and 6 bases lay in between. Germline CDR1 MGHRA, CDR2 YSYEKL. CDR3 DNA sequence: TGCGCCAGCAGCCAAGATGCGGTTAGCAATCAGCCCCAGCATTTT. Its translation is CASSQDAVSNQPQHF.

This rearrangement joins TRBV19 to TRBJ2-1; 8 bases align to TRBD2. The V segment lost 7 bases and the J segment 3 bases; nucleotides outside the gene matches: 14. In germline, CDR1 is LNHDA, CDR2 SQIVND (reference sequence). This CDR3 is built from 17 residues. CDR3 region: CASTHGGGRRNYNEQFF. CDR3 sequence (DNA): TGTGCCAGTACCCACGGGGGCGGGAGGCGCAACTACAATGAGCAGTTCTTC. The variable domain in full, with the rest retrieved from reference TRBV19 and TRBJ2-1, is DGGITQSPKYLFRKEGQNVTLSCEQNLNHDAMYWYRQDPGQGLRLIYYSQIVNDFQKGDIAEGYSVSREKKESFPLTVTSAQKNPTAFYLCASTHGGGRRNYNEQFFGPGTRLTVL.

This chain links TRBV11-1 with TRBJ1-4; 8 nucleotides line up with TRBD1. This CDR3 spans 15 amino acids. The ends lost 5 bases at V and 8 bases at J; junction bases unmatched: 10. Germline V gene sequence: CDR1 SGHAT, CDR2 FQDESV (reference sequence). The CDR3 is CASSTRQGPGEKLFF. In nucleotides, the CDR3 is TGTGCCAGCAGCACCCGACAGGGGCCGGGGGAAAAACTGTTTTTT.

The chain has TRBV7-3 and TRBJ2-1; 12 bases fit TRBD2. The germline CDR1 and CDR2 sequences are SGHTA and FQGTGA. This CDR3 has 14 residues. The V and J ends lost 5 bases and 6 bases, in that order; junction bases with no gene match: 2. Here the CDR3 DNA reads TGTGCCAGCAGCCGACTAGCGGGGGCCAATGAGCAGTTCTTC. It specifies CASSRLAGANEQFF.

The chain recombines TRBV12-3 or TRBV12-4 with TRBJ2-3, with D unclear. This CDR3 spans 11 amino acids. The germline V and J ends were trimmed by 5 bases and 5 bases, with 5 bases remaining between them. Written as DNA, the CDR3 is TGTGCCAGCAGTCCGGGAGATACGCAGTATTTT. Amino acid sequence: CASSPGDTQYF.

The CDR3 loop is CASSQPGGTNEKLFF. CDR3 in DNA: TGTGCCAGCAGTCAACCAGGGGGAACTAATGAAAAACTGTTTTTT. The J gene is TRBJ1-4, the V gene TRBV6-5, with 7 nucleotides matching TRBD1. Germline CDR1 is MNHEY and CDR2 is SVGAGI. V was pared by 5 bases and J by 1 base, with 4 bases of the junction left unmatched. This CDR3 region has 15 residues.

This chain connects TRBV13 to TRBJ1-1; 7 positions agree with TRBD1. Germline trimming cut 0 bases from V and 3 bases from J; bases unmatched to any gene: 4. The CDR3 contains 15 residues. Looked up from germline, CDR1 is PRHDT and CDR2 is FYEKMQ (reference sequence). Written as DNA, the CDR3 is TGTGCCAGCAGCTTAGGGGACAGGCGATACACTGAAGCTTTCTTT. This gives the protein CASSLGDRRYTEAFF.

The chain joins TRBV4-1 to TRBJ1-2, with D unresolved. The CDR3 consists of 14 residues. V was clipped by 0 bases and J by 2 bases, with 7 bases between them. CDR1 is MGHRA, CDR2 YSYEKL, per germline. CDR3 loop: CASSQDPRNYGYTF. CDR3 bases: TGCGCCAGCAGCCAAGATCCCAGGAACTATGGCTACACCTTC.

This sequence joins TRBV27 and TRBJ1-3; 10 bases align to TRBD1. V lost 5 bases to trimming and J lost 0 bases; unmatched junction nucleotides: 7. The CDR3 covers 17 residues. Germline-derived CDR1 and CDR2 are MNHEY and SMNVEV (reference sequence). The CDR3 is CASSRRGQGFSGNTIYF. The CDR3, as DNA: TGTGCCAGCAGTCGCCGGGGACAGGGGTTCTCTGGAAACACCATATATTTT.

The V call is TRBV19, the J call TRBJ1-1; 7 bases map to TRBD1. In germline, CDR1 is LNHDA, CDR2 SQIVND (reference sequence). The CDR3 totals 12 residues. Trimming removed 5 bases from V and 5 bases from J; junction bases left unmatched: 2. In DNA form, the CDR3 reads TGTGCCAGTAGTTCGACAGGGACTGAAGCTTTCTTT. It is translated as CASSSTGTEAFF.

The chain links TRBV5-1 to TRBJ1-6; TRBD1 agrees at 7 bases. Germline loops: CDR1 SGHRS, CDR2 YFSETQ. The CDR3 loop spans 16 amino acids. The junction had 11 bases not matched to a gene; V was cut back by 1 base and J by 10 bases. This CDR3 reads CASSLTDRVGGSPLHF. As DNA, the CDR3 is TGCGCCAGCAGCTTGACCGACAGGGTAGGCGGATCACCCCTCCACTTT.

V gene TRBV3-1 (or the pseudogene TRBV3-2) combines with J gene TRBJ1-2; D may be TRBD1 (6 bases). V lost 4 bases and J lost 9, with 12 bases in between. In germline, CDR1 is LGHDT, CDR2 YNNKEL (reference sequence). The CDR3 consists of 12 residues. DNA of the CDR3: TGTGCCAGCAGCCTTGGGGGCACCAGCTACACCTTC. Translation: CASSLGGTSYTF.

The V gene is TRBV9, the J gene TRBJ2-1, with TRBD2 identical over 7 bases. After removal of 0 bases from V and 6 bases from J, the junction contained 6 bases not matched to a gene. The CDR3 is 15 residues long. Germline V gene sequence: CDR1 SGDLS, CDR2 YYNGEE. CDR3 amino acids: CASSVGSGLGNEQFF. The CDR3 bases are TGTGCCAGCAGCGTAGGTAGCGGGCTGGGCAATGAGCAGTTCTTC. The full variable domain, with the rest looked up from reference TRBV9 and TRBJ2-1, is DSGVTQTPKHLITATGQRVTLRCSPRSGDLSVYWYQQSLDQGLQFLIQYYNGEERAKGNILERFSAQQFPDLHSELNLSSLELGDSALYFCASSVGSGLGNEQFFGPGTRLTVL.

This clone was detected only once. The chain employs TRBV7-3 and TRBJ1-2, with TRBD1 as a possible D gene (6 bases). Per germline, CDR1 SGHTA and CDR2 FQGTGA. V was shortened by 5 bases and J by 3 bases, with 16 bases between the two germline ends. CDR3 length: 15 amino acids. DNA of the CDR3: TGTGCCAGCAGCCCCCAGGGGCGATCAGACTATGGCTACACCTTC. This translates into CASSPQGRSDYGYTF.

This clone came up once. This chain uses TRBV3-1 (or the pseudogene TRBV3-2) with TRBJ1-5; D unclear. The CDR3 consists of 13 residues. Germline V lookup: CDR1 LGHDT, CDR2 YNNKEL (reference sequence). Deletions cut 1 base from V and 6 bases from J, with 7 bases between. The CDR3 loop is CASSQGIGQPQHF. The CDR3 nucleotides read TGTGCCAGCAGCCAAGGAATCGGTCAGCCCCAGCATTTT.